This T cell receptor (beta chain) is drawn from a study of T cells in Graves' hyperthyroidism and ophthalmopathy. The ends were cut back, 3 bases at V and 7 bases at J, with 6 bases in the middle. Germline CDR1 and CDR2: DFQATT and SNEGSKA (reference sequence). This CDR3 spans 10 amino acids. Patients counted as stable if ophthalmopathy did not develop within 18 months. Newly diagnosed patients aged 18 to 65 had hyperthyroidism of under 2 months' duration. Exclusion followed for patients with uncontrolled infection, other autoimmune disease, pregnancy or lactation. Amplified TCR beta CDR3 regions derived from RNA transcripts. Researchers ran a first-round RT-PCR on the TCR CDR3 using the HTBI primer set. TCRdb used MiXCR to reprocess the multiplex PCR reads, holding one entry per CDR3 protein. The data contain about 360,000 distinct CDR3 sequences, roughly 13% of them seen just once; the ten biggest clones take up 9.2%.

The J gene is TRBJ1-2, the V gene TRBV20-1; D uncertain. This receptor was taken from a woman aged 18-30 years with Graves' hyperthyroidism. Material for sequencing was blood. The CDR3 region is CSASHSGYTF. DNA of the CDR3: TGCAGTGCTAGCCATTCTGGCTACACCTTC.